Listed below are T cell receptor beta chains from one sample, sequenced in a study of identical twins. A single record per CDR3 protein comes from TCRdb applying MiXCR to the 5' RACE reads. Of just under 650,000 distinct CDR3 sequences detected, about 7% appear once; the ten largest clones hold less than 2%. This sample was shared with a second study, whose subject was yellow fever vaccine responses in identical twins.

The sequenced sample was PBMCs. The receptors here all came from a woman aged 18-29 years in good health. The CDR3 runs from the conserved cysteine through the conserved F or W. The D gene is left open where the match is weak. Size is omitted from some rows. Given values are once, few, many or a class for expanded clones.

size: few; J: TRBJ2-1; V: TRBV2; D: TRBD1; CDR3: CASSEVFGTGDGEQFF; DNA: TGTGCCAGCAGTGAAGTTTTCGGGACAGGGGATGGTGAGCAGTTCTTC
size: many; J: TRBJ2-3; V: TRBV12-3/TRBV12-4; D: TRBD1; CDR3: CASSPGQGPSTDTQYF; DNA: TGTGCCAGCAGTCCGGGACAGGGGCCTAGCACAGATACGCAGTATTTT
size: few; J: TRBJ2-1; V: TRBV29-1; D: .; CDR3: CSGGTSGEQFF; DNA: TGCAGCGGGGGAACTTCGGGAGAGCAGTTCTTC
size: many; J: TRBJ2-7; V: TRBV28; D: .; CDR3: CASSFWGGGYMSEYTYEQYF; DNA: TGTGCCAGCAGTTTTTGGGGTGGAGGATACATGTCGGAATACACCTACGAGCAGTACTTC
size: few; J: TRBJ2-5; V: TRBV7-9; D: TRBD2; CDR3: CASSSTPRTSKETQYF; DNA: TGTGCCAGCAGCTCTACCCCAAGGACTAGCAAAGAGACCCAGTACTTC
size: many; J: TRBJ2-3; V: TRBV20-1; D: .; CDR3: CSARGRARSDTQYF; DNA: TGCAGTGCTAGAGGGCGGGCGAGATCAGATACGCAGTATTTT
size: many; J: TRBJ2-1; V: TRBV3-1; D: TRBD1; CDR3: CASSQTGTGYNEQFF; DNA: TGTGCCAGCAGCCAAACCGGGACAGGGTACAATGAGCAGTTCTTC
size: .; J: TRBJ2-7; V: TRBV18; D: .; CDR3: CASSPREVGEQYF; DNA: TGTGCCAGCTCACCACGGGAGGTTGGGGAGCAGTACTTC
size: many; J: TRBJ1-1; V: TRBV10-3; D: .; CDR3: CASRGLTEAFF; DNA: TGTGCCAGCCGGGGTCTCACTGAAGCTTTCTTT
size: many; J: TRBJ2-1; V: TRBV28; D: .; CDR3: CASSLPLGASSYNEQFF; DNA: TGTGCCAGCAGTTTGCCTCTCGGCGCAAGCTCCTACAATGAGCAGTTCTTC
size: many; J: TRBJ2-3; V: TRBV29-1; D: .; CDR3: CSVLPSADTQYF; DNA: TGCAGCGTTCTCCCCTCCGCAGATACGCAGTATTTT
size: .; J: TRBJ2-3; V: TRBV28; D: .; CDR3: CASSFGVEGTDTQYF; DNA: TGTGCCAGCAGTTTTGGGGTTGAGGGCACAGATACGCAGTATTTT
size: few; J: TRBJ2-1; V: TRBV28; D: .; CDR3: CASSLFWEESFRNEQFF; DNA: TGTGCCAGCAGCTTATTCTGGGAAGAATCGTTCCGCAATGAGCAGTTCTTC
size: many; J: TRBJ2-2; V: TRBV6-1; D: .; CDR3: CASSWNTGELFF; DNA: TGTGCCAGCAGTTGGAACACCGGGGAGCTGTTTTTT
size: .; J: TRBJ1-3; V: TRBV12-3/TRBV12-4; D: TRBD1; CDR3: CASSFWTGEGNTIYF; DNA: TGTGCCAGCAGTTTTTGGACAGGGGAAGGAAACACCATATATTTT
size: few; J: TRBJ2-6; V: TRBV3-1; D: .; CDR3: CASSLKGAGANVLTF; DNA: TGTGCCAGCAGCTTGAAGGGTGCTGGGGCCAACGTCCTGACTTTC
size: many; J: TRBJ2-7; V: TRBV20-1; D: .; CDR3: CSARSRDSYEQYF; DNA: TGCAGTGCTAGGTCGCGGGACTCCTACGAGCAGTACTTC
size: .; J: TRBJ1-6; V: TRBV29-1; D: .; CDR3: CSVATEYNSPLHF; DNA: TGCAGCGTGGCGACGGAATATAATTCACCCCTCCACTTT
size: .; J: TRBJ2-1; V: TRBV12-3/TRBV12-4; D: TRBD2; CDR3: CAFCFGLAGVSSYNEQFF; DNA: TGTGCCTTCTGTTTCGGACTAGCGGGAGTGAGCTCCTACAATGAGCAGTTCTTC
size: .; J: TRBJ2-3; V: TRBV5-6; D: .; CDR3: CASSLTGAKLDTQYF; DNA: TGTGCCAGCAGCTTGACGGGGGCGAAATTAGATACGCAGTATTTT
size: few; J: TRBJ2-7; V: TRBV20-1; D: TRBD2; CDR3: CSASELLAGVRYEQYF; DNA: TGCAGTGCTAGTGAACTTCTAGCGGGAGTTAGATACGAGCAGTACTTC
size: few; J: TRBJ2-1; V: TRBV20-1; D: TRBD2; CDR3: CSAGGLAGADEQFF; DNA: TGCAGTGCGGGGGGACTAGCGGGAGCCGATGAGCAGTTCTTC
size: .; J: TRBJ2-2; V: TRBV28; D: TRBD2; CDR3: CASSRAGVTTGELFF; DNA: TGTGCCAGCAGTCGAGCGGGGGTGACCACCGGGGAGCTGTTTTTT
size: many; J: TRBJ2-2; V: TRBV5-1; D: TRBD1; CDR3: CASSLTGQSNTGELFF; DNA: TGCGCCAGCAGCTTGACGGGACAGAGCAACACCGGGGAGCTGTTTTTT
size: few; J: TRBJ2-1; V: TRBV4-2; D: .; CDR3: CASSQAPSGPSSYNEQFF; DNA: TGTGCCAGCAGCCAAGCCCCAAGCGGGCCGAGCTCCTACAATGAGCAGTTCTTC
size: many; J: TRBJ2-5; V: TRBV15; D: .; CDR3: CATSRGGDQTIRLETQYF; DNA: TGTGCCACCAGCAGAGGGGGAGACCAGACTATCAGGTTGGAGACCCAGTACTTC